The text below deals with one T cell receptor beta chain. Its antigen is not known. The CDR3 length is 13 residues. Trimming cost V 4 bases and J 4 bases, with 6 bases left between them. CDR1 and CDR2 (germline): SGDLS, YYNGEE. The source of the sample is a study of cytomegalovirus exposure and HLA in healthy donors. Broader study findings: It was reportedly the case that the classifier diagnosed cytomegalovirus status with high specificity and sensitivity.

The data were produced by immunoSEQ multiplex PCR, yet TCRdb's version contains in-frame clones alone and is incomplete. Among about 150,000 clones, 65% to 90% were seen once, and the ten largest hold about a fifth. Sequencing used PBMCs. The chain joins TRBV9 to TRBJ2-6; no reliable D call. The origin of this receptor is a man aged 18-30 years in good health and CMV-seropositive. The CDR3 DNA reads as TGTGCCAGCAGCTCAGCGGGGGCCAACGTCCTGACTTTC. It specifies CASSSAGANVLTF.